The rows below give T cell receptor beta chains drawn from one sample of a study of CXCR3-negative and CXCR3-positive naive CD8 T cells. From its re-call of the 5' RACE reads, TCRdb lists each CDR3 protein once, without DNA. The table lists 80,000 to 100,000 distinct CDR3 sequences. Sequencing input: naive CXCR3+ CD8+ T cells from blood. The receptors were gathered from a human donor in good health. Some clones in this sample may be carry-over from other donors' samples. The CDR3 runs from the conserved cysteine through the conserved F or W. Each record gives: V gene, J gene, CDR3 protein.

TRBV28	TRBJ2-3	CASSLTGGDTDTQYF
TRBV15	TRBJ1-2	CATSRDLGTAPYGYTF
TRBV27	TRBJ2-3	CASSLIRGTITDTQYF
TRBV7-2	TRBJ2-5	CASSLELAGGETQYF
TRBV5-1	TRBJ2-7	CASSQGTGGSYEQYF
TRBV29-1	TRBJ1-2	CSVEAGGGLAF
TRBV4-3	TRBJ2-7	CASSQEREPGYEQYF
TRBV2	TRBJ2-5	CASRAHDGPETQYF
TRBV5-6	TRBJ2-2	CTSSTGTRELFF
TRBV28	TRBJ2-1	CASSLGRYSYNEQFF
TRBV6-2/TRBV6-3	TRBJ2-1	CASSYGGEQFF
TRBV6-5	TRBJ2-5	CASSYGTRGTQYF
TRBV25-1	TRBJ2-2	CASSELANTGELFF
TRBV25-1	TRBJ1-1	CASSELEGNTEAFF
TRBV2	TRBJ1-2	CASLSTNYGYTF
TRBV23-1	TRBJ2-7	CASIQESWGPLFADEQYF
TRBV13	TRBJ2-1	CASSFPGRDNEQFF
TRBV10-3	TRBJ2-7	CAISEILGVAVEQYF
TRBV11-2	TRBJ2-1	CASSGLAGGYNEQFF
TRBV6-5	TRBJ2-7	CASSLGHRYEQYF
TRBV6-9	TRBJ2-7	CALLAGDYEQYF
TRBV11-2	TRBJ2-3	CASSSASTDTQYF
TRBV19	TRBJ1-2	CASSFRDRVLSGYTF
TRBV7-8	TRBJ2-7	CASSLVPATDHEQYF
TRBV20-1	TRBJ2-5	CSARDGRGRQETQYF
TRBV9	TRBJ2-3	CASSETGTSGVTDTQYF
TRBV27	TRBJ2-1	CASSLLGEAGTDNEQFF
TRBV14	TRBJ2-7	CASSRGSPYEQYF
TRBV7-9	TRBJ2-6	CASRPDRGLGANVLTF
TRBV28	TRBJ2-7	CASTQGWGADYEQYF
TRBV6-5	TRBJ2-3	CATGLASDTQYF
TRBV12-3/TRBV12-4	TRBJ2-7	CASSLGKGHEQYF
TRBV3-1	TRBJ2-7	CASSHPGGGSYEQYF
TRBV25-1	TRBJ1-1	CASSEWGAEAFF
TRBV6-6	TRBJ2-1	CASSYYGYSEQFF
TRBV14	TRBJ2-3	CASSRDSYTDTQYF
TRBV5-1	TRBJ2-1	CASSAGLREQFF
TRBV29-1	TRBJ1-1	CSVEDPQEVNTEAFF
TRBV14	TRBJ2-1	CASSRRGGLSYNEQFF
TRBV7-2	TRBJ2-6	CASSQIVSSGANVLTF
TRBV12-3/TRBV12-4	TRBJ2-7	CASSIDAGAPYEQYF